The present entry profiles one T cell receptor beta chain with its context. As yet, its antigen is unknown. Trimming took off 6 bases at V and 4 bases at J, with 8 bases between the two ends. The CDR3 runs to 12 residues. Germline V gene sequence: CDR1 SGHTA, CDR2 FQGNSA. Here immunoSEQ multiplex PCR was the method, and the copy in TCRdb shows in-frame clones only, minus some. The sample yields more than 75,000 clones, around 83% seen once. This sample is drawn from a study of OX40 agonist ivuxolimab in advanced cancers. Findings of the study overall: Some nonresponders also had low normalized T-cell clonal expansion.

This TCR was recovered from an adult with an advanced solid tumor such as melanoma, head and neck, liver or kidney cancer. V gene TRBV7-2 combines with J gene TRBJ2-3; tentatively, D is TRBD1 (5 bases). The sequences come from CD4+ or CD8+ T cells sorted from blood, collected in a trial of the OX40 agonist ivuxolimab. The CDR3 here is CASRSGSDTQYF. The CDR3 coding sequence is TGTGCCAGCAGATCAGGGTCAGATACGCAGTATTTT.